The T cell receptor beta chain described here comes from a study of blood T cells in healthy people across ages (dated by TCRdb to between 2014 and 2017). In terms of the full investigation: Template switching captured roughly one uniquely barcoded TCR beta cDNA molecule per two T cells in model experiments. To avoid experimental bias, donors of different ages were randomly spread across the sequencing lanes. The study analyzed two additional independent replicas of 1 million unique cDNA reads from the same blood draw for two donors, one aged 18 to 29 and one aged 80 or older. Age-related changes in TCR beta repertoire diversity were measured in the study by deep sequencing normalized with unique cDNA molecular identifiers. The donors were split into four age groups: young (average 16 years), middle-aged (around 40), aged (over 55) and long-lived (over 75).

A word on this clonotype: Its antigen is still unknown. The record has no base qualities; no much larger clone is one base away.

Systemically healthy Caucasian individuals from Russia, 35 to 50 in total and aged 6 to 90 years, were included as donors. About 10 milliliters of peripheral blood were collected from each donor into EDTA-treated Vacutainer tubes. PBMCs were isolated by Ficoll-Paque density-gradient centrifugation, with at least 6.5 million obtained per sample. Trizol reagent was used to extract total RNA from the PBMCs, yielding at least 5.5 micrograms per sample. For every donor, flow cytometry on a PBMC aliquot measured the percentage of naive CD45RAhigh/CD27high T cells. The V end loses 1 base and the J end loses 6 bases, and a stretch of 15 bases separates them. In the germline V gene, CDR1 corresponds to LGHNA and CDR2 to YSLEER. The cysteine opens and the phenylalanine closes a CDR3 of 15 amino acids. Just the 45-base CDR3 DNA is kept, in frame starting at base 1. Library preparation employed 5' RACE. The sequencing machine was an Illumina HiSeq 2500. The second PCR ran for about 7 to 11 cycles and used a J-beta primer mix along with a sample-barcoded 5' primer. A template-switch 5' adaptor carrying 12 random nucleotides introduced a unique molecular identifier onto each TCR beta cDNA molecule. Each sample yielded at least 3 million CDR3-containing paired-end reads. All of the RNA was converted into first-strand cDNA using the Mint cDNA synthesis kit, with a TRBC-specific oligonucleotide serving as the primer. After uracil-DNA glycosylase treatment, a first 18-cycle PCR used universal primers M1SS and BC2_uni_R on all cDNA. In the original analysis: Each sample was normalized by randomly selecting 1 million high-quality reads, each carrying a distinct molecular identifier. Reads sharing molecular identifiers were discarded rather than binned into consensus sequences. MiTCR, with a Q25 quality threshold and the strictest error-elimination algorithm, was used for CDR3 identification, clonotype clustering and error correction. A nonparametric unseen species model with Euler transformation was used to estimate lower-bound total TCR beta diversity. In TCRdb, the public reads were trimmed at Q25 with fastp and aligned with MiXCR, with productive beta chains retained. A single entry per CDR3 protein holds the most common genes and DNA from its merged rows. These V and J calls rely on TCRdb rather than the paper's analysis. A total of 600,000 to 1,000,000 distinct CDR3 sequences appear in this sample, 55% to 75% of them only once. Of the sample, around 20% is held by the ten largest clones.

Study-level results and caveats: A strong correlation was found between observed TCR beta diversity and the percentage of naive T cells measured by flow cytometry. As age increased, observed TCR beta diversity per million T cells dropped in a roughly linear way, and a significant reduction was already evident by age 40. Compared with the aged group, the long-lived group had more naive CD4+ T cells, fewer expanded clones and increased TCR diversity, suggesting age selection. The CMV infection status of donors was not known, potentially confounding age-related changes in expanded clonotypes. Estimates of total diversity based on one million sequenced T cells were regarded as lower bounds and as underestimates. Bulk unsorted PBMC profiling prevented conclusive comparison of naive and antigen-experienced compartments.

The sequence joins TRBV4-3 to TRBJ1-1; no D segment can be confidently identified. The clonotype was recovered from a man between 25 and 39 years old in good health. Material: blood. Here the CDR3 is given as CASSQVFPSGSEAFF. The nucleotide sequence is given as TGCGCCAGCAGCCAAGTATTCCCCAGTGGGTCTGAAGCTTTCTTT.